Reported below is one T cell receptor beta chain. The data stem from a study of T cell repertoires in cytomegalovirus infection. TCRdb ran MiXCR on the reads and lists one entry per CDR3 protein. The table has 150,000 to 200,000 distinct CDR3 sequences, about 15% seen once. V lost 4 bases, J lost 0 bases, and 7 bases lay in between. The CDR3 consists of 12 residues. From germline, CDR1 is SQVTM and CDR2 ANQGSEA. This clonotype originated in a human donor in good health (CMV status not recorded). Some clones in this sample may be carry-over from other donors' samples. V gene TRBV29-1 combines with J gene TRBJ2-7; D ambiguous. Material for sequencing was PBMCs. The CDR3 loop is CSVVGNSYEQYF. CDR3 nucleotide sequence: TGCAGCGTTGTTGGCAACTCCTACGAGCAGTACTTC.